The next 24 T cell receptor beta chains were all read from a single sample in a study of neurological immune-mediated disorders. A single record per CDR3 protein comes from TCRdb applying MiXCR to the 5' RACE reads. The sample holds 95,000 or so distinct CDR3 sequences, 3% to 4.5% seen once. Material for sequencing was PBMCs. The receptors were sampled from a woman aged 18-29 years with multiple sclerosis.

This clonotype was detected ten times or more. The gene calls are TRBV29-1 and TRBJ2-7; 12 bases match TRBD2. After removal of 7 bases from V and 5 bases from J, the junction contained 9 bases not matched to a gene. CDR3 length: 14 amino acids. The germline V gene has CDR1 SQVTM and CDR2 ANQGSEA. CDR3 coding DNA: TGCAGCGCCGCGTCGACTAGCGGGAGTGACGAGCAGTACTTC. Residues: CSAASTSGSDEQYF.

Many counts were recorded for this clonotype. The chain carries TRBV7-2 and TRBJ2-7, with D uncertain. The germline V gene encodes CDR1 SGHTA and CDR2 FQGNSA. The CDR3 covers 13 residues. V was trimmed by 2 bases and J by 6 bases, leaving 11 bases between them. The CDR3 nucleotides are TGTGCCAGCAGCTTATCGGGTACCGTCGAGCAGTACTTC. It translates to CASSLSGTVEQYF.

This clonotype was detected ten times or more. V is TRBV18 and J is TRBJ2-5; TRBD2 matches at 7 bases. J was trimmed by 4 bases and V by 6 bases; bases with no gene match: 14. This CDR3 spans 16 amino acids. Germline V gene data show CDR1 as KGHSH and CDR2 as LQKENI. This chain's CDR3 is CASSTLLARAGETQYF. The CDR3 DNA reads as TGTGCCAGCTCTACCCTACTAGCGAGGGCGGGAGAGACCCAGTACTTC.

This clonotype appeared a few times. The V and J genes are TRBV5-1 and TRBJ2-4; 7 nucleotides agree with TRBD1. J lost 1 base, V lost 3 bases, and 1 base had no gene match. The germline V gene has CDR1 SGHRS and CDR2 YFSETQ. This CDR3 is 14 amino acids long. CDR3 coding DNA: TGCGCCAGCAGCTCACAGGGGGCCAAAAACATTCAGTACTTC. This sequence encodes CASSSQGAKNIQYF. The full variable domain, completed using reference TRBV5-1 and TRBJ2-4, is KAGVTQTPRYLIKTRGQQVTLSCSPISGHRSVSWYQQTPGQGLQFLFEYFSETQRNKGNFPGRFSGRQFSNSRSEMNVSTLELGDSALYLCASSSQGAKNIQYFGAGTRLSVL.

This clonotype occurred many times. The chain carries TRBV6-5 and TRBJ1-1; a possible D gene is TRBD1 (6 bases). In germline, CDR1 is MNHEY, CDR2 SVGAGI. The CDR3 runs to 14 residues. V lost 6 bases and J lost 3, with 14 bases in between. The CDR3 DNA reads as TGTGCCAGCAGACGGGGACAAAGGGACACTGAAGCTTTCTTT. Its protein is CASRRGQRDTEAFF.

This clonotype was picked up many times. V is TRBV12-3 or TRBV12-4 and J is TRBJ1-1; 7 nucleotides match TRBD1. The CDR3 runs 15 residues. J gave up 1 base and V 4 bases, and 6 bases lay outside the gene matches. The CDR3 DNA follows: TGTGCCAGCAGTTCGCCGGGACAGCCGAACACTGAAGCTTTCTTT. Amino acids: CASSSPGQPNTEAFF.

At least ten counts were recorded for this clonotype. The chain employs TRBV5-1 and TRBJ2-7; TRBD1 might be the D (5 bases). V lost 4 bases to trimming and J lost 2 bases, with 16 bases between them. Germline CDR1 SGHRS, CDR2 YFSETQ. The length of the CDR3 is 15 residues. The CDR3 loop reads CASSPSVQGTYEQYF. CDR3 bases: TGCGCCAGCAGCCCCTCTGTCCAGGGTACCTACGAGCAGTACTTC.

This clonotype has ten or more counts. CDR3 coding DNA: TGTGCCAGCAGCCCCCGACTAGCGGGGGGGCCGGATGAGCAGTTCTTC. Translating it yields CASSPRLAGGPDEQFF. The V and J genes are TRBV3-1 and TRBJ2-1, with 14 bases that match TRBD2. The germline V gene encodes CDR1 LGHDT and CDR2 YNNKEL (reference sequence). This CDR3 is 16 amino acids long. V gave up 4 bases and J gave up 8 bases; unmatched junction bases: 7.

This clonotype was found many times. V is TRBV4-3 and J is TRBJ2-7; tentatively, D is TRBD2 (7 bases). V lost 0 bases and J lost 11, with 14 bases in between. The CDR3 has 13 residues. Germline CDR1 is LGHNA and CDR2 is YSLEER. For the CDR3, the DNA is TGCGCCAGCAGCCAAGAACGGGGGGCTAGAGAGTACTTC. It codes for CASSQERGAREYF.

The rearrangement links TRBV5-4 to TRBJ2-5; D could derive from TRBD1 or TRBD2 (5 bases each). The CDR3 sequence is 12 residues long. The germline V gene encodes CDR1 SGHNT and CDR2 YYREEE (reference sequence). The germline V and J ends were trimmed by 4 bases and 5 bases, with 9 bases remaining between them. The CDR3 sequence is CASSREGETQYF. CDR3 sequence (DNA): TGTGCCAGCAGCCGTGAGGGGGAGACCCAGTACTTC.

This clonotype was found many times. CDR3 sequence: CAISLGLGGVNEQFF. CDR3 bases: TGTGCCATCAGCCTTGGACTAGGAGGCGTCAACGAGCAGTTCTTC. The gene calls are TRBV10-3 and TRBJ2-1; TRBD2 matches at 7 bases. V lost 6 bases to trimming and J lost 10 bases; unmatched junction nucleotides: 15. This CDR3 region has 15 residues. Germline V CDR1 and CDR2: ENHRY, SYGVKD.

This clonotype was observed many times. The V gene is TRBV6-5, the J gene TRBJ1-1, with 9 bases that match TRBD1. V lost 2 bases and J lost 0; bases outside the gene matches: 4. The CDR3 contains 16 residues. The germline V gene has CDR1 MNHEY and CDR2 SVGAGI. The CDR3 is CASSYGQGPLNTEAFF. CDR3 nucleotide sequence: TGTGCCAGCAGTTACGGACAGGGGCCTTTGAACACTGAAGCTTTCTTT.

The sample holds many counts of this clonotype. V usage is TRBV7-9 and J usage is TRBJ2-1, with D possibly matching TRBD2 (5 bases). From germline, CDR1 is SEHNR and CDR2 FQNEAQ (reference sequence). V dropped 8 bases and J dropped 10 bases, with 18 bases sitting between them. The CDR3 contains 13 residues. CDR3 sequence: CASSAGVVGEQFF. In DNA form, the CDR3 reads TGTGCCAGCTCAGCCGGGGTCGTAGGGGAGCAGTTCTTC. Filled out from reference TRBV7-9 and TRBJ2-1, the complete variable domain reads DTGVSQNPRHKITKRGQNVTFRCDPISEHNRLYWYRQTLGQGPEFLTYFQNEAQLEKSRLLSDRFSAERPKGSFSTLEIQRTEQGDSAMYLCASSAGVVGEQFFGPGTRLTVL.

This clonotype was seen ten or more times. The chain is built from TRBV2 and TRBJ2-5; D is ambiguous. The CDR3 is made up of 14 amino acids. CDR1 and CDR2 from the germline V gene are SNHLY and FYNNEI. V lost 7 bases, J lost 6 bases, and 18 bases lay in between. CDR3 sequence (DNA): TGTGCCAGCAAGCAATCACTACCCATAAAGACCCAGTACTTC. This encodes CASKQSLPIKTQYF.

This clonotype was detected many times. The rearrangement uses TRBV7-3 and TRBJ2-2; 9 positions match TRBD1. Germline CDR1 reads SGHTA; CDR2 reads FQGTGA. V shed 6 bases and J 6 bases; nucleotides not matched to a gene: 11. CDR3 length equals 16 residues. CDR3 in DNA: TGTGCCAGCAGTTACACCGGGACAGGGCGAGCCGGGGAGCTGTTTTTT. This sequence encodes CASSYTGTGRAGELFF.

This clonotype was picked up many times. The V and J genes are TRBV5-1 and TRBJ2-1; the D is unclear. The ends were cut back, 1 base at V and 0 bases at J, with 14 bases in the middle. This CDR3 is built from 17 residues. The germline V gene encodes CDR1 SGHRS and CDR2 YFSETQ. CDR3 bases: TGCGCCAGCAGCTTGAACTCGAACTCCCGCTCCTACAATGAGCAGTTCTTC. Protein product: CASSLNSNSRSYNEQFF.

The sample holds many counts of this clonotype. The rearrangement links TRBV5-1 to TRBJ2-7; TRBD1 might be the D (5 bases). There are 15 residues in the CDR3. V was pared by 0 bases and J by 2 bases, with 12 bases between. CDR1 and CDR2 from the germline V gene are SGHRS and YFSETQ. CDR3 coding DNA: TGCGCCAGCAGCTTGGTCGCAGGGATTACCTACGAGCAGTACTTC. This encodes CASSLVAGITYEQYF.

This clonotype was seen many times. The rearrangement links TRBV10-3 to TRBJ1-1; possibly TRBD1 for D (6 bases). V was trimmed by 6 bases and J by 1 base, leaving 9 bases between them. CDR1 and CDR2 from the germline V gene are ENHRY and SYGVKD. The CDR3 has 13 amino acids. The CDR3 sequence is CAISKGGNTEAFF. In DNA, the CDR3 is TGTGCCATCAGCAAAGGGGGGAACACTGAAGCTTTCTTT.

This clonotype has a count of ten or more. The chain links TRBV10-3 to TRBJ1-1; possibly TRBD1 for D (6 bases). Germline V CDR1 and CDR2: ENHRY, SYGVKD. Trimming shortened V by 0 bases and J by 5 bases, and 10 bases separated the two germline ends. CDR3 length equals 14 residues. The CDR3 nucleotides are TGTGCCATCAGTGAGTCCGGGGGCTGGACTGAAGCTTTCTTT. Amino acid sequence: CAISESGGWTEAFF.

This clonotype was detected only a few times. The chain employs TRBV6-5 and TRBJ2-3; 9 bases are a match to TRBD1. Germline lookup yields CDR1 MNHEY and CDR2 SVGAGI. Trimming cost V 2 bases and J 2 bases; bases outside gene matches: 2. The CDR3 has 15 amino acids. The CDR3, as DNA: TGTGCCAGCAGTTACGGGACAGGGCCCACAGATACGCAGTATTTT. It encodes CASSYGTGPTDTQYF.

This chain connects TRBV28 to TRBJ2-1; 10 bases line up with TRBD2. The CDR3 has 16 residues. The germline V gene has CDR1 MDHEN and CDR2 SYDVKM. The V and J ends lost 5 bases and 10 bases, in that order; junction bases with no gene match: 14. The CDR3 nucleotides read TGTGCCAGCAGTGCCGAACTAGCGGGAAATTTAAGAGAGCAGTTCTTC. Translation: CASSAELAGNLREQFF. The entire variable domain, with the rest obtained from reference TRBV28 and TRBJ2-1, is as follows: DVKVTQSSRYLVKRTGEKVFLECVQDMDHENMFWYRQDPGLGLRLIYFSYDVKMKEKGDIPEGYSVSREKKERFSLILESASTNQTSMYLCASSAELAGNLREQFFGPGTRLTVL.

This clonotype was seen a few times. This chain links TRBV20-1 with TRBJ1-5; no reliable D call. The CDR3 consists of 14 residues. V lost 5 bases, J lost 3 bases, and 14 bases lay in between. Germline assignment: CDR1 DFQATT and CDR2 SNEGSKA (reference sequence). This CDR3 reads CSAERQMPNQPQHF. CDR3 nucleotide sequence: TGCAGTGCTGAAAGGCAGATGCCCAATCAGCCCCAGCATTTT.

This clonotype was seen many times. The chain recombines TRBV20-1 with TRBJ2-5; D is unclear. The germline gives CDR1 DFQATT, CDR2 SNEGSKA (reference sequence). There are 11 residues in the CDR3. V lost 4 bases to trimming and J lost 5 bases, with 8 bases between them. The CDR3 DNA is TGCAGTGCTACTCGAGGCGAGACCCAGTACTTC. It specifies CSATRGETQYF.

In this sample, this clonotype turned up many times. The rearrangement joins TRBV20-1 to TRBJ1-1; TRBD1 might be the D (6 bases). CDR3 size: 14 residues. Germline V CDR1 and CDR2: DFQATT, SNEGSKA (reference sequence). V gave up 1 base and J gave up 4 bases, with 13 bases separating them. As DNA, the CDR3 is TGCAGTGCTAGAGTAGGGGGGCCGGCCACTGAAGCTTTCTTT. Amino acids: CSARVGGPATEAFF.